This T cell receptor beta chain derives from a study of blood T cell repertoires in COVID-19. Seattle patient enrollment occurred during active infection, with longitudinal follow-up thereafter. The V gene's germline CDR1 is SGHDT and CDR2 YYEEEE. Deletions cut 0 bases from V and 0 bases from J, with 10 bases between. The CDR3 loop spans 15 amino acids. The data were produced by immunoSEQ multiplex PCR, yet TCRdb's version contains in-frame clones alone and is incomplete. The sample yields over 200,000 clones, around 90% seen once. The V call is TRBV5-6, the J call TRBJ2-7; tentative D call: TRBD2 (6 bases). Sequencing was performed on peripheral blood. The clonotype originates from a man aged 55 to 69 with COVID-19, enrolled during active disease. The CDR3 sequence is CASSLGWEASYEQYF. In DNA, the CDR3 is TGTGCCAGCAGCTTGGGGTGGGAGGCCTCCTACGAGCAGTACTTC.